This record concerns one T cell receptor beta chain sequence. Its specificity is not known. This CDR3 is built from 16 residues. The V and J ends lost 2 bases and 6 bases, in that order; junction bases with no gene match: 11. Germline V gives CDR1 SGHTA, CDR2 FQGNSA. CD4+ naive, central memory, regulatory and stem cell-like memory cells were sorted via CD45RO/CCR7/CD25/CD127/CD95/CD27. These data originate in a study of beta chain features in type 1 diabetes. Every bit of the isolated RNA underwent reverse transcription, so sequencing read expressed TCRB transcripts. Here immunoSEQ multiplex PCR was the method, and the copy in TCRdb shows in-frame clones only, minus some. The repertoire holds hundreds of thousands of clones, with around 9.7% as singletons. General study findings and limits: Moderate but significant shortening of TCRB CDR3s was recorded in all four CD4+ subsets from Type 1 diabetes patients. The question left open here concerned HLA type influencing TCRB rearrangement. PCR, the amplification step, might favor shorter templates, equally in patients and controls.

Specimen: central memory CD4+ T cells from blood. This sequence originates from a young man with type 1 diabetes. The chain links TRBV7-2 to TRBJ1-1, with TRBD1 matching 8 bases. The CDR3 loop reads CASSLISGTGGAEAFF. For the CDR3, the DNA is TGTGCCAGCAGCTTAATATCTGGGACAGGAGGCGCTGAAGCTTTCTTT.